This TCR beta chain is drawn from a study of T cell changes during pregnancy in multiple sclerosis. The germline V gene has CDR1 SGHVS and CDR2 FQNEAQ. The CDR3 loop spans 12 amino acids. V lost 3 bases and J 5 bases, leaving 7 bases between the germline ends. Assay: immunoSEQ multiplex PCR; the TCRdb copy retains only in-frame clones and omits some. The top ten clones hold around 3.5% of a sample with 100,000 or so clones, roughly nine tenths of them seen once. This chain uses TRBV7-8 with TRBJ1-1, with D uncertain. The material sequenced was peripheral blood, taken after pregnancy. The clonotype originates from a female donor with multiple sclerosis, enrolled in a pregnancy study. The CDR3 region has the DNA TGTGCCAGCAGCTTCGGTAAAACTGAAGCTTTCTTT. As protein: CASSFGKTEAFF.